The 19 T cell receptor beta chains below come from one sample, sequenced in a study of cytomegalovirus exposure and HLA in healthy donors. This table comes from immunoSEQ multiplex PCR, and its TCRdb copy is limited to in-frame clones, with some not included. This table has under 150,000 clones, 86% appearing once. The sample consisted of PBMCs. The receptors were sampled from a young man in good health and CMV-seronegative.

V gene TRBV4-1 combines with J gene TRBJ1-5, with no clear D. Trimming removed 0 bases from V and 4 bases from J, with 4 bases in between. Germline V gene sequence: CDR1 MGHRA, CDR2 YSYEKL. The CDR3 spans 13 residues. CDR3 region: CASSQERNQPQHF. Here the CDR3 DNA reads TGCGCCAGCAGCCAAGAGAGGAATCAGCCCCAGCATTTT.

The chain uses TRBV9 and TRBJ1-4; TRBD1 agrees at 7 bases. CDR3 length equals 18 residues. Per germline, CDR1 SGDLS and CDR2 YYNGEE. V lost 0 bases to trimming and J lost 8 bases; unmatched junction nucleotides: 16. The CDR3 region has the DNA TGTGCCAGCAGCGTAGCCCCCGCGGGGGGGGACAGAGAAGAAAAACTGTTTTTT. Translation gives CASSVAPAGGDREEKLFF.

The gene calls are TRBV28 and TRBJ2-7; tentatively, D is TRBD1 (6 bases). Germline CDR1 and CDR2: MDHEN and SYDVKM. Between the trimmed V and J ends, which lost 5 bases and 4 bases, there was a span of 12 bases. The CDR3 extends over 13 amino acids. The CDR3 DNA is TGTGCCAGCAGTATCCGACAGGAATACGAGCAGTACTTC. Translating gives CASSIRQEYEQYF.

The chain couples TRBV30 to TRBJ1-5; 7 nucleotides line up with TRBD1. CDR3 length: 13 residues. The V gene's germline CDR1 is GTSNPN and CDR2 SVGIG (reference sequence). V lost 3 bases and J lost 4; bases outside the gene matches: 3. The CDR3 nucleotides read TGTGCCTGGAGGGGACAGCAGAATCAGCCCCAGCATTTT. Translated: CAWRGQQNQPQHF.

This clone is a singleton in its sample. The J gene is TRBJ1-1, the V gene TRBV16; 10 bases line up with TRBD1. The CDR3 has 17 amino acids. V dropped 1 base and J dropped 2; count of bases not matched to a gene: 7. Per germline, CDR1 KGHSY and CDR2 FQNENV. This CDR3 reads CASSQFRQGATNTEAFF. CDR3 nucleotide sequence: TGTGCCAGCAGCCAATTTCGACAGGGGGCGACCAACACTGAAGCTTTCTTT. Variable domain in full (rest from reference TRBV16 and TRBJ1-1): GEEVAQTPKHLVRGEGQKAKLYCAPIKGHSYVFWYQQVLKNEFKFLISFQNENVFDETGMPKERFSAKCLPNSPCSLEIQATKLEDSAVYFCASSQFRQGATNTEAFFGQGTRLTVV.

The chain employs TRBV7-6 and TRBJ2-7; 12 positions match TRBD2. Trimming took 1 base from V and 2 from J; bases not matched to a gene: 3. Germline CDR1 is SGHVS and CDR2 is FNYEAQ. This CDR3 comprises 16 residues. CDR3 protein: CASSLVPSGGAYEQYF. In nucleotides, the CDR3 is TGTGCCAGCAGCTTAGTCCCTAGCGGGGGGGCCTACGAGCAGTACTTC.

J is TRBJ1-5 and V is TRBV28; 8 nucleotides agree with TRBD1. The germline gives CDR1 MDHEN, CDR2 SYDVKM. V was clipped by 4 bases and J by 6 bases; unmatched bases: 8. There are 15 residues in the CDR3. The CDR3 here is CASSSLAGGGQPQHF. DNA of the CDR3: TGTGCCAGCAGTTCCCTGGCAGGGGGCGGTCAGCCCCAGCATTTT.

The chain combines TRBV5-1 with TRBJ2-5; a weak D match, TRBD1 (6 bases). The germline gives CDR1 SGHRS, CDR2 YFSETQ. Trimming cost V 3 bases and J 3 bases, with 15 bases left between them. The CDR3 is 15 amino acids. The CDR3 is CASSSFGQPEETQYF. CDR3 nucleotides: TGCGCCAGCAGCTCCTTTGGACAGCCCGAAGAGACCCAGTACTTC.

The chain uses TRBV29-1 and TRBJ2-5, with 10 positions matching TRBD2. Germline lookup yields CDR1 SQVTM and CDR2 ANQGSEA. V trimming: 5 bases; J trimming: 4 bases; junction bases outside the gene matches: 4. The CDR3 extends over 13 amino acids. The CDR3 sequence is CSVRAGGLETQYF. The CDR3 DNA sequence: TGCAGCGTTCGAGCGGGGGGGCTAGAGACCCAGTACTTC. The complete variable domain, with remaining parts taken from reference TRBV29-1 and TRBJ2-5, reads SAVISQKPSRDICQRGTSLTIQCQVDSQVTMMFWYRQQPGQSLTLIATANQGSEATYESGFVIDKFPISRPNLTFSTLTVSNMSPEDSSIYLCSVRAGGLETQYFGPGTRLLVL.

The chain uses TRBV27 and TRBJ2-7, with D possibly TRBD1 on 5 matching bases. Trimming cost V 0 bases and J 2 bases, with 14 bases left between them. Germline loops: CDR1 MNHEY, CDR2 SMNVEV (reference sequence). The CDR3 length is 16 residues. CDR3 in amino acids: CASSLSGPDSAYEQYF. In DNA, the CDR3 is TGTGCCAGCAGTTTATCGGGTCCCGACAGCGCCTACGAGCAGTACTTC.

CDR3 sequence (DNA): TGTGCCAGTAGTTACCGGGACTCCCGCCCGACAGAGACCCAGTACTTC. Amino acid sequence: CASSYRDSRPTETQYF. The gene calls are TRBV19 and TRBJ2-5; TRBD2 is a possible D gene (6 bases). There are 16 residues in the CDR3. Germline assignment: CDR1 LNHDA and CDR2 SQIVND (reference sequence). Trimming cost V 5 bases and J 4 bases, with 20 bases left between them.

V is TRBV30 and J is TRBJ1-1; a possible D gene is TRBD1 (5 bases). V was trimmed by 3 bases and J by 3 bases, leaving 17 bases between them. Germline lookup yields CDR1 GTSNPN and CDR2 SVGIG (reference sequence). CDR3 length: 15 amino acids. The CDR3 nucleotides read TGTGCCTGGAGGGACGGGCCCGGGGGGTACACTGAAGCTTTCTTT. Protein sequence: CAWRDGPGGYTEAFF.

This clone is a singleton in its sample. The chain uses TRBV9 and TRBJ2-7, with 7 bases aligning to TRBD1. V was pared by 0 bases and J by 2 bases, with 2 bases of the junction left unmatched. The CDR3 runs 14 residues. Germline loops: CDR1 SGDLS, CDR2 YYNGEE. CDR3 region: CASSVGQGTYEQYF. CDR3 coding DNA: TGTGCCAGCAGCGTAGGACAGGGCACCTACGAGCAGTACTTC.

This clone appeared once. The gene calls are TRBV4-2 and TRBJ2-2; the D gene is possibly TRBD1 (6 bases). Germline CDR1 and CDR2: LGHNA and YNFKEQ. There are 14 residues in the CDR3. The V end was cut by 0 bases, the J end by 8 bases, with 10 bases between. The CDR3 is CASSQEGASGELFF. The CDR3 DNA reads TGTGCCAGCAGCCAAGAGGGGGCCTCAGGGGAGCTGTTTTTT.

The V gene is TRBV5-1, the J gene TRBJ2-7; a weak D match, TRBD2 (7 bases). The CDR3 is 15 amino acids. CDR1 and CDR2 (germline): SGHRS, YFSETQ. V lost 0 bases and J lost 2, with 12 bases in between. The CDR3 nucleotides are TGCGCCAGCAGCTTGGACGGGGGGCCCACCTACGAGCAGTACTTC. Encoded protein: CASSLDGGPTYEQYF.

This sequence joins TRBV5-1 and TRBJ2-1, with 10 bases identical to TRBD2. This CDR3 is 16 amino acids long. Germline CDR1 reads SGHRS; CDR2 reads YFSETQ. The V segment lost 1 base and the J segment 8 bases; nucleotides outside the gene matches: 9. The CDR3 DNA is TGCGCCAGCAGCTTGTACGCCGGGACTAGCGTCTATGAGCAGTTCTTC. Translation gives CASSLYAGTSVYEQFF.

This clone was recorded once. The V gene is TRBV6-5, the J gene TRBJ1-4, with D possibly matching TRBD1 (6 bases). Germline CDR1 MNHEY, CDR2 SVGAGI. V was pared by 5 bases and J by 7 bases, with 14 bases between. This CDR3 comprises 14 residues. The CDR3 reads CASSGGQRSEKLFF. CDR3 nucleotide sequence: TGTGCCAGCAGTGGTGGACAGAGAAGTGAAAAACTGTTTTTT.

J is TRBJ2-5 and V is TRBV30; D gene unclear. CDR1 and CDR2 (germline): GTSNPN, SVGIG (reference sequence). V was cut by 1 base and J by 2 bases, with 8 bases left in between. This CDR3 region has 13 residues. The CDR3 DNA sequence: TGTGCCTGGAGTGCCGACTTTCAAGAGACCCAGTACTTC. This translates into CAWSADFQETQYF.

This rearrangement joins TRBV9 to TRBJ2-1; 12 positions match TRBD2. The CDR3 totals 18 residues. V trimming: 3 bases; J trimming: 5 bases; junction bases outside the gene matches: 12. Germline V lookup: CDR1 SGDLS, CDR2 YYNGEE. The chain's CDR3 is CASSALAGGGNGHNEQFF. CDR3 in DNA: TGTGCCAGCAGCGCCCTAGCGGGAGGGGGGAATGGGCACAATGAGCAGTTCTTC.